These 24 T cell receptor beta chains came from one sample sequenced in a study of Ad26.COV2.S vaccination and SARS-CoV-2 variants. Sequencing used immunoSEQ multiplex PCR; TCRdb keeps in-frame clones, though not all of them. The sample lists about 320,000 clones, about 82% seen once, with around 1.9% in the top ten. As for treatment: approximately 18 received Ad26.COV2.S at low or high dose, single or two shots; about 5 received placebo; per-sample allocation not given. Sample collection was performed on day 63 after the first vaccine or placebo injection. Material: peripheral blood, obtained in a trial of Ad26.COV2.S vaccine versus placebo. All receptors come from a person between 18 and 65 years old who received the Ad26.COV2.S COVID-19 vaccine or a placebo.

The chain links TRBV6-6 to TRBJ2-7; TRBD2 agrees at 7 bases. Germline V gives CDR1 MNHNY, CDR2 SVGAGI (reference sequence). The CDR3 length is 16 residues. After removal of 7 bases from V and 3 bases from J, the junction contained 15 bases not matched to a gene. CDR3 amino acids: CASMPFGEGNHYEQYF. CDR3 nucleotides: TGTGCCAGCATGCCCTTCGGGGAGGGGAACCACTACGAGCAGTACTTC.

V usage is TRBV7-3 and J usage is TRBJ2-3; 8 bases align to TRBD1. The CDR3 runs to 16 residues. Germline-derived CDR1 and CDR2 are SGHTA and FQGTGA. V gave up 6 bases and J gave up 2 bases; unmatched junction bases: 10. Here the CDR3 reads CASSPRQGANTDTQYF. The CDR3, as DNA: TGTGCCAGCAGTCCTAGGCAGGGGGCGAACACAGATACGCAGTATTTT.

V usage is TRBV4-2 and J usage is TRBJ2-3, with D maybe TRBD1 (6 bases). Per germline, CDR1 LGHNA and CDR2 YNFKEQ. The V gene lost 5 bases and the J gene lost 1 base, with 13 bases spanning the gap. The CDR3 has 15 amino acids. The CDR3 region is CASSYRVEGTDTQYF. The CDR3 DNA reads as TGTGCCAGCAGCTACAGGGTGGAGGGCACAGATACGCAGTATTTT.

A few counts support this clone. This sequence joins TRBV19 and TRBJ1-6, with a weak D call TRBD1 (6 bases). V gave up 4 bases and J gave up 5 bases, with 12 bases separating them. This CDR3 is built from 15 residues. CDR1 LNHDA and CDR2 SQIVND come from the germline V gene (reference sequence). The CDR3 is CASSKRGEDNSPLHF. The CDR3 coding sequence is TGTGCCAGTAGTAAAAGGGGGGAAGATAATTCACCCCTCCACTTT.

Of note for this clone: The same CDR3 also results from other DNA sequences found in this sample. This chain links TRBV6-5 with TRBJ2-5; possible D gene TRBD2, 5 bases. Trimming removed 0 bases at V and 1 base at J, with 6 bases between. Germline loops: CDR1 MNHEY, CDR2 SVGAGI. The CDR3 runs to 14 residues. In DNA form, the CDR3 reads TGTGCCAGCAGTTACTCGCGGGCCCAAGAGACCCAGTACTTC. Amino acid sequence: CASSYSRAQETQYF.

This chain joins TRBV7-3 and TRBJ2-3; D is possibly TRBD1 (5 bases). There are 18 residues in the CDR3. CDR1 is SGHTA, CDR2 FQGTGA, per germline. Trimming pared 4 bases from V and 0 bases from J, leaving 20 bases between. The CDR3 here is CASSSSGRVLTSTDTQYF. DNA of the CDR3: TGTGCCAGCAGCTCGTCGGGCAGGGTGCTAACTAGCACAGATACGCAGTATTTT. Looking up the rest from reference TRBV7-3 and TRBJ2-3 gives the full variable domain: GAGVSQTPSNKVTEKGKYVELRCDPISGHTALYWYRQSLGQGPEFLIYFQGTGAADDSGLPNDRFFAVRPEGSVSTLKIQRTERGDSAVYLCASSSSGRVLTSTDTQYFGPGTRLTVL.

This clone was observed a few times. The chain has TRBV5-1 and TRBJ2-7; TRBD2 matches 9 bases. The CDR3 extends over 14 amino acids. Trimming at V came to 0 bases and at J to 6 bases, leaving 4 bases not matched to a gene. Germline CDR1 SGHRS, CDR2 YFSETQ. DNA for the CDR3: TGCGCCAGCAGCTTGGGTAGCGGGGGCTTCGAGCAGTACTTC. The encoded protein is CASSLGSGGFEQYF.

The gene calls are TRBV3-1 (or the pseudogene TRBV3-2) and TRBJ2-3, with D tentatively TRBD1 (6 bases). CDR3 size: 14 residues. Trimming stripped 8 bases from V and 3 bases from J, with 15 bases between. Germline V CDR1 and CDR2: LGHDT, YNNKEL (reference sequence). CDR3 in amino acids: CASRGRGITDTQYF. In DNA form, the CDR3 reads TGTGCCAGCCGGGGCAGGGGAATAACAGATACGCAGTATTTT.

The V and J genes are TRBV27 and TRBJ1-6, with D unclear. The germline V gene has CDR1 MNHEY and CDR2 SMNVEV (reference sequence). V lost 6 bases to trimming and J lost 8 bases, with 8 bases between them. The CDR3 loop spans 12 amino acids. The CDR3 here is CASSHRDSPLHF. CDR3 DNA sequence: TGTGCCAGCAGCCACCGCGATTCACCCCTCCACTTT.

The chain joins TRBV10-3 to TRBJ1-3, with 11 positions matching TRBD1. V dropped 7 bases and J dropped 2; count of bases not matched to a gene: 4. Germline assignment: CDR1 ENHRY and CDR2 SYGVKD. This CDR3 has 15 residues. The CDR3 spells CAIMGTGGPGNTIYF. The CDR3, as DNA: TGTGCCATCATGGGGACAGGGGGTCCTGGAAACACCATATATTTT.

The CDR3 spells CASSEVAGTYTGELFF. The CDR3 DNA is TGCGCCAGCAGCGAAGTAGCGGGGACCTACACCGGGGAGCTGTTTTTT. The chain uses TRBV4-3 and TRBJ2-2; 8 bases map to TRBD2. Germline lookup yields CDR1 LGHNA and CDR2 YSLEER. V lost 5 bases and J lost 3; bases outside the gene matches: 8. The CDR3 spans 16 residues.

This clone appeared a single time. Written as DNA, the CDR3 is TGTGCCAGCAGCCAGAAGGGACAGGGGGGCCTCCAAGAGACCCAGTACTTC. This sequence encodes CASSQKGQGGLQETQYF. The genes are TRBV4-2 and TRBJ2-5, with TRBD1 identical over 11 bases. The CDR3 length is 17 residues. Trimming removed 3 bases from V and 1 base from J; junction bases left unmatched: 7. CDR1 and CDR2 (germline): LGHNA, YNFKEQ.

This chain connects TRBV5-1 to TRBJ2-1, with 10 bases aligning to TRBD2. V lost 0 bases to trimming and J lost 2 bases; unmatched junction nucleotides: 5. The CDR3 contains 17 residues. Germline assignment: CDR1 SGHRS and CDR2 YFSETQ. CDR3 DNA: TGCGCCAGCAGCTTGGTAGCTAGCGGGGGTACCTACAATGAGCAGTTCTTC. Amino acid sequence: CASSLVASGGTYNEQFF.

This chain joins TRBV6-5 and TRBJ1-2, with 7 bases aligning to TRBD1. This CDR3 is built from 12 residues. After removal of 6 bases from V and 6 bases from J, the junction contained 4 bases not matched to a gene. From germline, CDR1 is MNHEY and CDR2 SVGAGI. CDR3 region: CASRTGTDGYTF. DNA for the CDR3: TGTGCCAGCAGAACCGGGACAGATGGCTACACCTTC.

Only one count was recorded for this clone. The rearrangement links TRBV18 to TRBJ1-1; 7 nucleotides align to TRBD1. This CDR3 is 15 amino acids long. Losses at the gene ends were 5 bases for V and 1 base for J; bases not matched to a gene: 7. Germline assignment: CDR1 KGHSH and CDR2 LQKENI. The CDR3 protein is CASSGGQIGNTEAFF. CDR3 bases: TGTGCCAGCTCAGGGGGACAGATAGGGAACACTGAAGCTTTCTTT.

In its sample, this clone was seen once. J is TRBJ2-2 and V is TRBV6-5; D unresolved. Germline V CDR1 and CDR2: MNHEY, SVGAGI. The CDR3 extends over 15 amino acids. The V end was cut by 8 bases, the J end by 0 bases, with 13 bases between. The CDR3 reads CASYPTNTNTGELFF. In nucleotides, the CDR3 is TGTGCCAGCTATCCGACGAACACGAACACCGGGGAGCTGTTTTTT.

V gene TRBV7-6 combines with J gene TRBJ1-2; TRBD1 matches 8 bases. There are 14 residues in the CDR3. Germline V CDR1 and CDR2: SGHVS, FNYEAQ. V trimming: 0 bases; J trimming: 7 bases; junction bases outside the gene matches: 4. The CDR3 loop is CASSLARTGSGYTF. Written as DNA, the CDR3 is TGTGCCAGCAGCTTAGCCCGGACAGGGTCTGGCTACACCTTC.

The rearrangement joins TRBV9 to TRBJ1-1; D remains unclear. Germline V lookup: CDR1 SGDLS, CDR2 YYNGEE. Trimming removed 4 bases at V and 5 bases at J, with 15 bases between. CDR3 length: 14 amino acids. CDR3 sequence reads: CASSPFGVGTEAFF. The CDR3 nucleotides are TGTGCCAGCAGCCCTTTTGGGGTGGGGACTGAAGCTTTCTTT. Combining the CDR3 with reference TRBV9 and TRBJ1-1 gives the whole variable domain DSGVTQTPKHLITATGQRVTLRCSPRSGDLSVYWYQQSLDQGLQFLIQYYNGEERAKGNILERFSAQQFPDLHSELNLSSLELGDSALYFCASSPFGVGTEAFFGQGTRLTVV.

The CDR3 protein is CASRKPDRAPYEQYF. Written as DNA, the CDR3 is TGTGCCAGCAGAAAACCGGACAGGGCTCCCTACGAGCAGTACTTC. This chain links TRBV6-5 with TRBJ2-7; 8 bases agree with TRBD1. CDR1 MNHEY and CDR2 SVGAGI come from the germline V gene. The CDR3 has 15 residues. Unmatched junction bases numbered 9, after V lost 6 bases and J lost 2 bases.

This chain links TRBV5-1 with TRBJ2-3; 7 bases map to TRBD1. CDR3 length: 15 residues. V was clipped by 2 bases and J by 0 bases; unmatched bases: 3. Germline V gene sequence: CDR1 SGHRS, CDR2 YFSETQ. The CDR3: CASSFGTDSTDTQYF. CDR3 bases: TGCGCCAGCAGCTTCGGGACAGACAGCACAGATACGCAGTATTTT.

A single count supports this clone. The chain employs TRBV5-4 and TRBJ2-6; D gene uncertain. V was cut by 5 bases and J by 0 bases, with 6 bases left in between. CDR1 is SGHNT, CDR2 YYREEE, per germline (reference sequence). The CDR3 spans 14 residues. CDR3 residues: CASRQSSGANVLTF. The DNA for the CDR3 is TGTGCCAGCAGGCAGTCCTCTGGGGCCAACGTCCTGACTTTC.

This clone was seen only a few times. V usage is TRBV7-9 and J usage is TRBJ1-6; no clear D gene. This CDR3 has 14 amino acids. V lost 5 bases and J 6 bases, leaving 11 bases between the germline ends. Germline V gene sequence: CDR1 SEHNR, CDR2 FQNEAQ (reference sequence). The CDR3 coding sequence is TGTGCCAGCAGCCAAGACGGACCTAATTCACCCCTCCACTTT. It translates to CASSQDGPNSPLHF. The variable domain in full, with the rest retrieved from reference TRBV7-9 and TRBJ1-6, is DTGVSQNPRHKITKRGQNVTFRCDPISEHNRLYWYRQTLGQGPEFLTYFQNEAQLEKSRLLSDRFSAERPKGSFSTLEIQRTEQGDSAMYLCASSQDGPNSPLHFGNGTRLTVT.

This chain connects TRBV7-3 to TRBJ2-1; D may be TRBD1 or TRBD2 (5 bases each). The CDR3 spans 16 residues. Germline V gene lookup returns CDR1 SGHTA and CDR2 FQGTGA. With 5 bases removed from V and 1 base from J, the gap between germline ends came to 15 bases. CDR3 in DNA: TGTGCCAGCAGCCCCCGGGACGTCCCTTCCTACAATGAGCAGTTCTTC. This translates into CASSPRDVPSYNEQFF.

V is TRBV3-1 (or the pseudogene TRBV3-2) and J is TRBJ1-2; no reliable D call. The CDR3 consists of 14 residues. Germline-derived CDR1 and CDR2 are LGHDT and YNNKEL (reference sequence). Trimming stripped 3 bases from V and 14 bases from J, with 22 bases between. The chain's CDR3 is CASSQSGRTIPFTF. The CDR3 nucleotides are TGTGCCAGCAGCCAGTCGGGGAGGACTATTCCTTTTACCTTC.